The clone carrying this TCR beta chain was picked up a small number of times. The antigen is not known. This likely reflects a read error, since a far larger clone is one base away. The time point denotes: newly diagnosed GD, antithyroid drugs for less than 3 months. PBMCs provided the RNA from which the TCR library was made. Construction of the TCR beta libraries employed iRepertoire HTBI primers in conjunction with Arm-PCR of CDR3 regions. TCRdb used MiXCR to reprocess the multiplex PCR reads, holding one entry per CDR3 protein. The repertoire holds 580,000 or so distinct CDR3 sequences, with roughly 15% as singletons. The data stem from a study of regulatory T cells in long-lasting Graves disease. Broader study findings: It was in persistent disease that TRBV28, TRBJ1-2 and TRBJ2-5 were favored. For persistent Graves' patients, TCR diversity was lower than for newly diagnosed ones.

Germline V gene data show CDR1 as SGHRS and CDR2 as YFSETQ. The CDR3 spans 15 residues. The sample was also linked to a second study, of T cells in Graves' hyperthyroidism and ophthalmopathy. This second study notes: Together with thyroid ultrasound, orbital computed tomography, serum thyroxine and TRAb, clinical symptoms were used for diagnoses.

The TCR was taken from a man between 18 and 29 years old with Graves disease. This sample comprised peripheral blood mononuclear cells (PBMCs), obtained at new diagnosis, from a patient treated with antithyroid drugs. This chain links TRBV5-1 with TRBJ2-3; D may be TRBD1 (6 bases). The J call may be mistaken, given a closer DNA end match to TRBJ2-1. In DNA form, the CDR3 reads TGCGCCAGCAGCTTAACAAACAGGGAGTCTATTGAGCAGTTCTTC. It encodes CASSLTNRESIEQFF.